Listed here are 22 T cell receptor beta chains from one sample, sequenced in a study of cytomegalovirus exposure and HLA in healthy donors listed by TCRdb under 2017. The protocol used for the library was the immunoSEQ multiplex PCR assay. For the multiplex PCR, a mixture combining 60 forward primers for TCR Vbeta segments and 13 reverse primers for TCR Jbeta segments was used. The clones in this table, taken by TCRdb from immuneACCESS, are in-frame only. Not every clone is retained; where verified, under half of the shortfall comes from an unresolved V gene, and the cause of the rest is unknown. Counted in this sample were under 150,000 clones; roughly 79% of them appeared once. The ten largest account for 1.4% of the sample. The sample taken for sequencing was PBMCs. These receptors were taken from a man aged 30-40 years in good health and CMV-seropositive.

Here the CDR3 reads CASSIPWGGPTGELFF. In nucleotides, the CDR3 is TGTGCCAGTAGTATCCCTTGGGGGGGCCCCACCGGGGAGCTGTTTTTT. This chain joins TRBV19 and TRBJ2-2, with D perhaps TRBD2 (7 bases). Germline assignment: CDR1 LNHDA and CDR2 SQIVND (reference sequence). The CDR3 is 16 amino acids. V gave up 3 bases and J gave up 4 bases, with 15 bases separating them.

As regards this clone: Mismatch with germline at one junction end may stem from a read error. The chain is built from TRBV30 and TRBJ1-1, with D maybe TRBD1 (6 bases). Germline values: CDR1 GTSNPN, CDR2 SVGIG (reference sequence). This CDR3 is built from 11 residues. The CDR3 DNA reads TGTGCCTGGGAAGGACCCCATGGGGGCTGGTTT. Translated: CAWEGPHGGWF.

The gene calls are TRBV6-5 and TRBJ1-2, with TRBD1 as a possible D gene (6 bases). Germline values: CDR1 MNHEY, CDR2 SVGAGI. This CDR3 has 13 residues. The V end was cut by 5 bases, the J end by 5 bases, with 12 bases between. CDR3: CASSPPGVYGYTF. The CDR3 nucleotides are TGTGCCAGCAGTCCCCCAGGGGTTTATGGCTACACCTTC.

V usage is TRBV10-1 and J usage is TRBJ1-1; no firm D call. Trimming removed 4 bases at V and 4 bases at J, with 10 bases between. CDR3 length equals 13 residues. Germline loops: CDR1 WNHNN, CDR2 SYGVQD (reference sequence). CDR3 residues: CASSGAGSTEAFF. In DNA form, the CDR3 reads TGCGCCAGCAGTGGCGCGGGGAGCACTGAAGCTTTCTTT.

The rearrangement uses TRBV5-1 and TRBJ2-2; 9 bases agree with TRBD2. There are 15 residues in the CDR3. V gave up 1 base and J gave up 6 bases; unmatched junction bases: 4. Looked up from germline, CDR1 is SGHRS and CDR2 is YFSETQ. CDR3: CASSLFSSGAGELFF. The CDR3 nucleotides read TGCGCCAGCAGCTTGTTTTCTAGCGGGGCCGGGGAGCTGTTTTTT.

This clone was observed a handful of times. The rearrangement uses TRBV6-5 and TRBJ1-4; D unresolved. In germline, CDR1 is MNHEY, CDR2 SVGAGI. The CDR3 covers 15 residues. V gave up 6 bases and J gave up 3 bases, with 14 bases separating them. CDR3: CASSLRGGANEKLFF. The CDR3, as DNA: TGTGCCAGCAGCCTTAGAGGAGGAGCTAATGAAAAACTGTTTTTT.

The J gene is TRBJ2-1, the V gene TRBV7-6; the match to TRBD2 covers 10 bases. This CDR3 comprises 14 residues. Germline V CDR1 and CDR2: SGHVS, FNYEAQ. V dropped 4 bases and J dropped 6; count of bases not matched to a gene: 3. The CDR3 sequence is CASSSRTSGNEQFF. The CDR3 nucleotides are TGTGCCAGCAGCTCCCGGACTAGCGGCAATGAGCAGTTCTTC.

The chain is built from TRBV10-1 and TRBJ2-3, with D unclear. The CDR3 contains 12 residues. The germline V gene has CDR1 WNHNN and CDR2 SYGVQD (reference sequence). Trimming took 8 bases from V and 3 from J, leaving 9 bases between them. CDR3 residues: CASGFTTDTQYF. The CDR3 DNA reads as TGCGCCAGCGGTTTTACTACAGATACGCAGTATTTT.

The chain recombines TRBV7-2 with TRBJ2-7; a possible D gene is TRBD1 (6 bases). Per germline, CDR1 SGHTA and CDR2 FQGNSA. With 1 base removed from V and 3 bases from J, the gap between germline ends came to 10 bases. This CDR3 is 14 amino acids long. CDR3 sequence: CASSLVRTVYEQYF. For the CDR3, the DNA is TGTGCCAGCAGCTTAGTCCGGACAGTCTACGAGCAGTACTTC. The whole variable domain, filled in from reference TRBV7-2 and TRBJ2-7, reads GAGVSQSPSNKVTEKGKDVELRCDPISGHTALYWYRQSLGQGLEFLIYFQGNSAPDKSGLPSDRFSAERTGGSVSTLTIQRTQQEDSAVYLCASSLVRTVYEQYFGPGTRLTVT.

The chain combines TRBV19 with TRBJ2-7, with 7 nucleotides matching TRBD1. The V gene end was trimmed by 5 bases and the J gene end by 7 bases; junction bases not matched to a gene: 14. CDR1 is LNHDA and CDR2 is SQIVND in the germline V gene (reference sequence). CDR3 size: 15 residues. This CDR3 is CASSLRDSPLGEQYF. The CDR3 DNA reads as TGTGCCAGTAGTCTCCGGGACAGCCCTTTGGGGGAGCAGTACTTC.

The rearrangement joins TRBV18 to TRBJ1-5, with 9 bases matching TRBD1. This CDR3 comprises 15 residues. Germline CDR1 is KGHSH and CDR2 is LQKENI. With 4 bases clipped from V and 4 bases from J, the junction kept 5 bases outside the gene matches. This chain's CDR3 is CASSLGTGNNQPQHF. The DNA for the CDR3 is TGTGCCAGCTCACTCGGGACAGGGAATAATCAGCCCCAGCATTTT.

This chain uses TRBV2 with TRBJ1-5, with TRBD1 matching over 7 bases. The CDR3 has 14 residues. Germline V gene sequence: CDR1 SNHLY, CDR2 FYNNEI. Germline trimming cut 6 bases from V and 3 bases from J; bases unmatched to any gene: 5. The CDR3 here is CASRRDSTNQPQHF. The CDR3 bases are TGTGCCAGCAGAAGGGACAGTACCAATCAGCCCCAGCATTTT. Combining the CDR3 with reference TRBV2 and TRBJ1-5 gives the whole variable domain EPEVTQTPSHQVTQMGQEVILRCVPISNHLYFYWYRQILGQKVEFLVSFYNNEISEKSEIFDDQFSVERPDGSNFTLKIRSTKLEDSAMYFCASRRDSTNQPQHFGDGTRLSIL.

This clone was found once. This rearrangement joins TRBV14 to TRBJ1-2; 11 bases align to TRBD1. V trimming: 7 bases; J trimming: 8 bases; junction bases outside the gene matches: 6. The CDR3 has 13 amino acids. Looked up from germline, CDR1 is SGHDN and CDR2 is FVKESK. This CDR3 reads CASTGQGARGYTF. The CDR3 DNA reads as TGTGCCAGCACAGGACAGGGGGCAAGGGGCTACACCTTC.

The chain combines TRBV5-1 with TRBJ1-6; 7 bases align to TRBD1. V was pared by 4 bases and J by 10 bases, with 8 bases of the junction left unmatched. The CDR3 spans 14 residues. Per germline, CDR1 SGHRS and CDR2 YFSETQ. The CDR3 nucleotides are TGCGCCAGCAGCCCCAGACAGGGCGGCTCACCCCTCCACTTT. Its protein is CASSPRQGGSPLHF.

In this sample, this clone turned up once. The chain carries TRBV9 and TRBJ1-1; possibly TRBD1 for D (6 bases). The V gene's germline CDR1 is SGDLS and CDR2 YYNGEE. The V and J ends lost 4 bases and 1 base respectively, with 11 bases between them. The CDR3 is 14 amino acids. The CDR3: CASSLRGQNTEAFF. The CDR3 nucleotides read TGTGCCAGCAGCCTCCGGGGACAGAACACTGAAGCTTTCTTT.

This clone has only one observation. The rearrangement links TRBV6-1 to TRBJ2-6; D perhaps matches TRBD2 (5 bases). The V end was cut by 4 bases, the J end by 0 bases, with 10 bases between. This CDR3 region has 16 residues. Per the germline V gene, CDR1 is MNHNS and CDR2 is SASEGT. The CDR3 DNA reads TGTGCCAGCAGTGGATCCAGCGGCTCTGGGGCCAACGTCCTGACTTTC. It codes for CASSGSSGSGANVLTF.

V gene TRBV18 combines with J gene TRBJ2-2, with 10 bases lining up with TRBD2. The V gene end was trimmed by 3 bases and the J gene end by 4 bases; junction bases not matched to a gene: 14. The CDR3 spans 19 residues. CDR1 and CDR2 (germline): KGHSH, LQKENI. CDR3 amino acids: CASSPYHPAGTSATGELFF. CDR3 nucleotides: TGTGCCAGCTCACCTTACCATCCTGCCGGGACTAGCGCCACCGGGGAGCTGTTTTTT. Drawing the rest from reference TRBV18 and TRBJ2-2, the complete variable domain is NAGVMQNPRHLVRRRGQEARLRCSPMKGHSHVYWYRQLPEEGLKFMVYLQKENIIDESGMPKERFSAEFPKEGPSILRIQQVVRGDSAAYFCASSPYHPAGTSATGELFFGEGSRLTVL.

This chain uses TRBV7-9 with TRBJ1-2; no firm D call. The CDR3 spans 16 residues. The germline V gene has CDR1 SEHNR and CDR2 FQNEAQ (reference sequence). V was pared by 1 base and J by 6 bases, with 18 bases between. This CDR3 reads CASSLVSAVSRNGYTF. The CDR3 DNA reads TGTGCCAGCAGCTTAGTGTCTGCCGTCTCGAGGAATGGCTACACCTTC. The full variable domain, in which reference TRBV7-9 and TRBJ1-2 provide the parts outside the CDR3, is DTGVSQNPRHKITKRGQNVTFRCDPISEHNRLYWYRQTLGQGPEFLTYFQNEAQLEKSRLLSDRFSAERPKGSFSTLEIQRTEQGDSAMYLCASSLVSAVSRNGYTFGSGTRLTVV.

The rearrangement uses TRBV6-1 and TRBJ2-2, with TRBD2 matching 10 bases. V was pared by 2 bases and J by 1 base, with 1 base of the junction left unmatched. Germline loops: CDR1 MNHNS, CDR2 SASEGT. CDR3 size: 16 residues. The CDR3 region has the DNA TGTGCCAGCAGTGAAACTAGCGGGGTGAACACCGGGGAGCTGTTTTTT. This translates into CASSETSGVNTGELFF.

J is TRBJ2-3 and V is TRBV9; 11 nucleotides match TRBD2. The length of the CDR3 is 16 residues. CDR1 is SGDLS and CDR2 is YYNGEE in the germline V gene. Trimming removed 0 bases from V and 4 bases from J; junction bases left unmatched: 4. The CDR3 coding sequence is TGTGCCAGCAGCGTAGTCACTAGCGGGAGACCAGATACGCAGTATTTT. Amino acid sequence: CASSVVTSGRPDTQYF.

The genes are TRBV7-9 and TRBJ1-2; TRBD1 matches at 7 bases. The germline gives CDR1 SEHNR, CDR2 FQNEAQ (reference sequence). This CDR3 has 13 residues. The junction had 4 bases not matched to a gene; V was cut back by 5 bases and J by 4 bases. In DNA form, the CDR3 reads TGTGCCAGCAGCAAGACAGGGCTCTATGGCTACACCTTC. Translation gives CASSKTGLYGYTF.

The sample holds a few counts of this clone. The chain joins TRBV28 to TRBJ2-7; D gene uncertain. Germline assignment: CDR1 MDHEN and CDR2 SYDVKM. V lost 10 bases to trimming and J lost 0 bases, with 10 bases between them. CDR3 length: 12 amino acids. CDR3: CATTESSYEQYF. Written as DNA, the CDR3 is TGTGCCACTACCGAGAGCTCCTACGAGCAGTACTTC.